These T cell receptor beta chains were read from a single sample in a study of T cells after yellow fever vaccination. TCRdb called the 5' RACE reads again in MiXCR, with one record for every CDR3 protein. The sample lists 300,000 to 350,000 distinct CDR3 sequences; over 3.5% were seen once. Here the sequenced sample was PBMCs, taken 15 days after the yellow fever booster vaccination. The origin of the receptors is a young man who received the YFV17D yellow fever vaccine. Each CDR3 is given with its conserved first and last residue. The D gene is left open where the match is weak. The size field is filled for only some rows; it gives once, few, many or a size class.

v_call	j_call	d_call	clone_size	cdr3_aa	cdr3_nt
TRBV5-6	TRBJ1-5	TRBD1	few	CASSPRDSVNQPQHF	TGTGCCAGCAGCCCCCGGGACAGCGTCAATCAGCCCCAGCATTTT
TRBV20-1	TRBJ2-7	-	-	CSAPERDEQYF	TGCAGTGCTCCAGAAAGGGACGAGCAGTACTTC
TRBV5-1	TRBJ1-3	-	few	CASSLVGDGNTIYF	TGCGCCAGCAGCTTGGTAGGAGACGGAAACACCATATATTTT
TRBV20-1	TRBJ2-3	-	many	CSARRQATITDTQYF	TGCAGTGCTAGGAGGCAGGCCACCATCACAGATACGCAGTATTTT
TRBV7-9	TRBJ2-7	-	many	CASSFSAYEQYF	TGTGCCAGCAGCTTCAGCGCCTACGAGCAGTACTTC
TRBV20-1	TRBJ2-3	TRBD2	many	CSARGDSGGADTQYF	TGCAGTGCTAGAGGGGACAGCGGGGGGGCCGATACGCAGTATTTT
TRBV7-2	TRBJ2-7	TRBD2	-	CASSATGTSGYEQYF	TGTGCCAGCAGCGCGACCGGGACTAGCGGCTACGAGCAGTACTTC
TRBV4-2	TRBJ1-2	TRBD1	-	CASSQGVLAGGSGYTF	TGTGCCAGCAGCCAAGGGGTATTGGCAGGGGGGAGTGGCTACACCTTC
TRBV5-4	TRBJ2-3	TRBD2	-	CASSLDLAGTDTQYF	TGTGCCAGCAGCTTGGATCTAGCGGGAACAGATACGCAGTATTTT
TRBV6-1	TRBJ1-1	TRBD1	-	CASSQQGGRVTEAFF	TGTGCCAGCAGCCAACAGGGGGGTCGGGTCACTGAAGCTTTCTTT
TRBV7-8	TRBJ1-2	-	many	CASSLEALGFDGYTF	TGTGCCAGCAGCTTAGAGGCGTTAGGTTTCGATGGCTACACCTTC
TRBV3-1	TRBJ2-3	-	-	CASSQEGFRTQDTQYF	TGTGCCAGCAGCCAAGAAGGTTTTAGAACCCAAGATACGCAGTATTTT
TRBV28	TRBJ1-5	-	few	CASSWGREPQHF	TGTGCCAGCAGTTGGGGAAGGGAGCCCCAGCATTTT
TRBV5-5	TRBJ1-6	TRBD1	-	CASSPDRWDSPLHF	TGTGCCAGCAGCCCGGACAGGTGGGATTCACCCCTCCACTTT
TRBV6-5	TRBJ2-5	TRBD2	many	CASSYDRGSGGQETQYF	TGTGCCAGCAGTTACGATCGGGGTAGCGGGGGACAAGAGACCCAGTACTTC
TRBV12-3/TRBV12-4	TRBJ1-5	-	-	CASSPSTGYSNQPQHF	TGTGCCAGCAGCCCTTCGACAGGCTATAGCAATCAGCCCCAGCATTTT
TRBV12-3/TRBV12-4	TRBJ2-3	-	few	CASSHERGGFTDTQYF	TGTGCCAGCAGTCATGAGAGGGGGGGGTTCACAGATACGCAGTATTTT
TRBV9	TRBJ2-1	-	-	CASSVAPGRDEQFF	TGTGCCAGCAGCGTAGCTCCCGGCAGGGATGAGCAGTTCTTC
TRBV5-4	TRBJ2-7	TRBD1	few	CASSLGDRPYEQYF	TGTGCCAGCAGCTTGGGGGACAGGCCCTACGAGCAGTACTTC
TRBV3-1	TRBJ2-5	TRBD2	-	CASSPSLAGLQETQYF	TGTGCCAGCAGCCCCAGCCTAGCGGGGCTCCAAGAGACCCAGTACTTC
TRBV30	TRBJ2-4	-	few	CAWMAGPWIQYF	TGTGCCTGGATGGCAGGTCCGTGGATTCAGTACTTC
TRBV24-1	TRBJ2-5	-	many	CATSQQGETQYF	TGTGCCACCAGTCAACAAGGGGAGACCCAGTACTTC
TRBV7-9	TRBJ1-4	-	many	CASTARGGEKLFF	TGTGCCAGCACAGCGCGTGGGGGCGAAAAACTGTTTTTT
TRBV4-2	TRBJ2-1	-	many	CASSQTLGGNEQFF	TGTGCCAGCAGCCAGACCCTCGGGGGCAATGAGCAGTTCTTC
TRBV24-1	TRBJ1-5	TRBD1	few	CATRGQNQPQHF	TGTGCCACCAGGGGACAGAATCAGCCCCAGCATTTT
TRBV18	TRBJ2-1	TRBD2	many	CASSPDGGGRQFF	TGTGCCAGCTCACCAGATGGGGGGGGTCGGCAGTTCTTC